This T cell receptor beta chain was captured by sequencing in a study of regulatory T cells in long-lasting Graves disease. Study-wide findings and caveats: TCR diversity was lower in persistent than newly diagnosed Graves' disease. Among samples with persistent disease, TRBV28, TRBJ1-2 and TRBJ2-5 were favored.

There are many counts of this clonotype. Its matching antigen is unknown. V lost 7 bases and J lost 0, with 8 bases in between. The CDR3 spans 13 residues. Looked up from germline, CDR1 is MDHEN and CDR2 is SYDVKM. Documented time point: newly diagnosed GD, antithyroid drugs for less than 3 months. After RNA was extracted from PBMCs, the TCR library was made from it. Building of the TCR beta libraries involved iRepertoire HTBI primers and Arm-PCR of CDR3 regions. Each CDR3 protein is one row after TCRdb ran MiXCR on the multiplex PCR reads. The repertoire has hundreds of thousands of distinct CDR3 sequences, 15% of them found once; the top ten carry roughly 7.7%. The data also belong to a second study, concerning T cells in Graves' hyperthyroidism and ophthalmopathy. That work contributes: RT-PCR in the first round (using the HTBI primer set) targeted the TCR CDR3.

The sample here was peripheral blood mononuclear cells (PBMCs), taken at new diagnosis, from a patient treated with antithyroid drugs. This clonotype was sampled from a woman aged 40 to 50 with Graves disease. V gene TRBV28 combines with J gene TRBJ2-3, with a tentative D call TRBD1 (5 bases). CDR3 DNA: TGTGCCAGCAACAGGCCTAGCACAGATACGCAGTATTTT. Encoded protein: CASNRPSTDTQYF.